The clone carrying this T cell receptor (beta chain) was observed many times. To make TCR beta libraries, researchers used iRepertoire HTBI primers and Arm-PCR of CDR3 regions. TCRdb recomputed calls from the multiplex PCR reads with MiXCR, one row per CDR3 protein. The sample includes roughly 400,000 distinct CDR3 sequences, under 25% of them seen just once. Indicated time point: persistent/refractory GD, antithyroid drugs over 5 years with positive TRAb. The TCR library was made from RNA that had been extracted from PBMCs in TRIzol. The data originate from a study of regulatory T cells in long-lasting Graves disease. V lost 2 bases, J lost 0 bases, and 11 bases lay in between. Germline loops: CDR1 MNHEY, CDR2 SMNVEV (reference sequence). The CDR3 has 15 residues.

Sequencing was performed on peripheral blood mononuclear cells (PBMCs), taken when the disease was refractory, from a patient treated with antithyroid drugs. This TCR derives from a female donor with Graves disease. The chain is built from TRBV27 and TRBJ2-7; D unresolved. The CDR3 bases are TGTGCCAGCAGTTTAGATGTCGGCTACTCCTACGAGCAGTACTTC. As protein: CASSLDVGYSYEQYF.